The present T cell receptor (beta chain) was sequenced within a study of T cells after yellow fever vaccination (dated by TCRdb to the late 2010s). Looking at the study overall: Libraries from fractions with low cell numbers were prepared with the SMART-Seq v4 Ultra Low Input RNA kit. To follow T-cell clones before and after both primary and booster YFV17D yellow fever vaccination, bulk TCR alpha and beta repertoires underwent longitudinal sequencing. Two healthy male donors, one aged 18 to 29 and one aged 30 to 40 years, made up the cohort. Bulk PBMC replicates and cell subsets were isolated from blood drawn at multiple timepoints before and after both primary and secondary immunization.

Paper-wide results and their limitations: The secondary T-cell response was weaker than the primary response but faster, peaking on day 5 instead of day 15. Because only a couple of donors were included in the study, the extent to which the findings can be generalized is limited. A small share of clonotypes occurred in both CD4 and CD8 compartments, likely arising from convergent recombination. After the booster, most of the clones that had expanded following primary vaccination were detected again (almost 98% of CD4 and around 88% of CD8), which suggests that memory was broadly maintained. Because abundant contaminating clonotypes from the bulk population could be contained in FACS-sorted repertoires, computational filtering was required.

This clonotype was picked up many times. Its recognized antigen is unknown. The sample holds no much larger clone one base away, and base qualities are not on file. Sequenced using an Illumina NovaSeq 6000. TCR cDNA was synthesized by 5'RACE template switching, which introduced a universal primer site and unique molecular identifiers. cDNA synthesis was primed from both the TCR alpha and TCR beta constant segments. Library amplification used two PCR steps, and the second PCR step added sample barcodes and sequencing adapters. Libraries were sequenced on Illumina HiSeq 2500 (2x100 bp) or NovaSeq (2x150 bp). Per the authors' processing: Reads were demultiplexed and collapsed into UMI consensus sequences with MIGEC, and V(D)J alignment was performed with MiXCR. Clonotypes responding to the vaccine were identified with edgeR on replicate PBMC samples, with the criteria of FDR below 0.01 and a log2 fold change above 5 up to day 15. Each bulk clonotype received a CD4 or CD8 identity based on whether the sequenced CD4 or CD8 repertoire contained that clonotype at higher abundance. The public reads were quality trimmed at Q25 with fastp and then assembled into clones with MiXCR by TCRdb, keeping productive beta chains. A single entry per CDR3 protein holds the most common genes and DNA from its merged rows. The V and J calls, along with clone size, are taken from TCRdb and not from the paper's own processing. The sample table holds over 300,000 distinct CDR3 sequences, of which roughly 4% were seen once. The ten largest account for around 25% of the sample.

The sample's treatment or condition label is to be understood as: live attenuated yellow fever vaccine strain. Two biological replicates of bulk PBMCs were collected at each blood-draw timepoint. A standard Ficoll-Paque protocol was used to isolate PBMCs from peripheral blood. RNA was extracted with TriZol from bulk PBMCs, CD4 and CD8 fractions, and dextramer-positive and dextramer-negative fractions. The CDR3 starts with the cysteine, ends with the phenylalanine, and has 13 residues. The kept DNA is CDR3 alone, 39 bases in frame from the first base. Trimming removed 5 bases from V and 6 bases from J, leaving 12 bases between the germline ends. CDR1 and CDR2 are read off the germline V gene as SGHAT and FQNNGV.

This specimen consisted of PBMCs, obtained 5 days after the yellow fever booster vaccination. The sequence was collected from a man aged 18 to 29 who received the YFV17D yellow fever vaccine. The chain is made from TRBV11-2 and TRBJ2-3; there is no confident call for the D gene. The CDR3 reads CASSPPYWDTQYF. The DNA sequence is TGTGCCAGCAGCCCTCCTTACTGGGATACGCAGTATTTT.